Listed here are 24 T cell receptor beta chains from one sample, sequenced in a study of post-analysis software for immune sequencing data. Findings of the study overall: Five or six TRBV segments, TRBV5-6, TRBV5-1 and TRBV20-1 among them, were found more frequent in patients than controls.

For these TCRs, the target antigens are not known. Each TCR beta cDNA library carried unique molecular identifiers. MiXCR, applied by TCRdb to the PCR reads, yields one record per CDR3 protein. This sample has roughly 700,000 distinct CDR3 sequences, with 25% to 30% found just once. Sequencing input: blood. The source of these receptors is a girl aged 5 to 17 with multiple sclerosis.

V usage is TRBV29-1 and J usage is TRBJ2-3, with a tentative D call TRBD2 (6 bases). This CDR3 has 15 amino acids. Trimming stripped 4 bases from V and 6 bases from J, with 20 bases between. Germline V gene lookup returns CDR1 SQVTM and CDR2 ANQGSEA. The CDR3 DNA sequence: TGCAGCGTTGTAAAATTGACGGGGGTCGGCGATACGCAGTATTTT. Amino acid sequence: CSVVKLTGVGDTQYF.

The sample holds a few counts of this clonotype. The J gene is TRBJ2-5, the V gene TRBV6-5, with TRBD1 matching over 11 bases. TRBJ2-7 matches the DNA end more closely, so the J call is doubtful. The CDR3 totals 14 residues. Per the germline V gene, CDR1 is MNHEY and CDR2 is SVGAGI. In DNA form, the CDR3 reads TGTGCCAGCAGCCAGACCGGGACAGGGGGCGAGCAGTACTTC. It yields the protein CASSQTGTGGEQYF.

In its sample, this clonotype was seen a few times. The chain links TRBV7-2 to TRBJ2-5; TRBD2 aligns across 11 bases. This CDR3 region has 16 residues. J was trimmed by 3 bases and V by 1 base; bases with no gene match: 4. CDR1 and CDR2 from the germline V gene are SGHTA and FQGNSA. The CDR3 DNA sequence: TGTGCCAGCAGCTTAGACATAGCGGGAGGGAAAGAGACCCAGTACTTC. Protein: CASSLDIAGGKETQYF.

This clonotype occurred a few times. The chain employs TRBV24-1 and TRBJ1-2; D is possibly TRBD1 (5 bases). Trimming took off 4 bases at V and 2 bases at J, with 13 bases between the two ends. The germline V gene encodes CDR1 KGHDR and CDR2 SFDVKD. The CDR3 runs to 15 residues. The CDR3 here is CATSDRQGPNYGYTF. The CDR3 region has the DNA TGTGCCACCAGTGACCGTCAGGGTCCAAACTATGGCTACACCTTC.

This clonotype was picked up a small number of times. The rearrangement uses TRBV24-1 and TRBJ2-1; D is ambiguous. The V end was cut by 7 bases, the J end by 4 bases, with 4 bases between. The CDR3 spans 11 residues. The germline V gene encodes CDR1 KGHDR and CDR2 SFDVKD. The CDR3 DNA follows: TGTGCCACCAGAGGGTACAATGAGCAGTTCTTC. Its translation is CATRGYNEQFF.

For this clonotype: The conserved closing phenylalanine or tryptophan is absent in this CDR3, likely reflecting a read error. The V and J genes are TRBV20-1 and TRBJ1-6; weak D call: TRBD1 (5 bases). This CDR3 is 12 amino acids long. Germline CDR1 reads DFQATT; CDR2 reads SNEGSKA (reference sequence). Trimming cost V 6 bases and J 4 bases, with 7 bases left between them. As DNA, the CDR3 is TGCAGTGCGGGGGAGTATAATTCACCCCTCCACTGT. Encoded protein: CSAGEYNSPLHC.

This clonotype was counted between two and nine times. The chain uses TRBV28 and TRBJ1-4, with D possibly matching TRBD1 (5 bases). CDR3 size: 15 residues. Trimming stripped 1 base from V and 0 bases from J, with 6 bases between. The germline V gene encodes CDR1 MDHEN and CDR2 SYDVKM. For the CDR3, the DNA is TGTGCCAGCAGTTTATTGACAGCAACTAATGAAAAACTGTTTTTT. Translation: CASSLLTATNEKLFF. The full variable domain, its missing parts supplied by reference TRBV28 and TRBJ1-4, is DVKVTQSSRYLVKRTGEKVFLECVQDMDHENMFWYRQDPGLGLRLIYFSYDVKMKEKGDIPEGYSVSREKKERFSLILESASTNQTSMYLCASSLLTATNEKLFFGSGTQLSVL.

This clonotype has just a few counts. The chain couples TRBV7-2 to TRBJ2-7, with 14 bases matching TRBD2. CDR1 and CDR2 from the germline V gene are SGHTA and FQGNSA. The trim removed 5 bases at V and 0 bases at J, leaving 6 bases unmatched. The CDR3 extends over 17 amino acids. CDR3 region: CASSRGLAGATSYEQYF. DNA of the CDR3: TGTGCCAGCAGCCGGGGACTAGCGGGAGCAACCTCCTACGAGCAGTACTTC.

This clonotype was observed a few times. The chain is built from TRBV4-1 and TRBJ2-7; D tentatively reads TRBD1 or TRBD2 (5 bases each). V lost 5 bases and J lost 4, with 18 bases in between. The CDR3 runs 15 residues. The germline gives CDR1 MGHRA, CDR2 YSYEKL. The CDR3 region is CASSARDAPSYEQYF. The CDR3 coding sequence is TGCGCCAGCAGCGCCCGGGACGCACCTTCTTACGAGCAGTACTTC.

This chain joins TRBV10-3 and TRBJ1-2; D is possibly TRBD1 (5 bases). This CDR3 comprises 15 residues. V was shortened by 4 bases and J by 6 bases, with 18 bases between the two germline ends. Germline loops: CDR1 ENHRY, CDR2 SYGVKD. The CDR3 DNA reads as TGTGCCATCAGTGCCCGTGTGGCATCGGGACATGGCTACACCTTC. This translates into CAISARVASGHGYTF.

DNA for the CDR3: TGCAGTGCTGAGGGGACAGGGGGTGACTATGGCTACACCTTC. This encodes CSAEGTGGDYGYTF. The V gene is TRBV20-1, the J gene TRBJ1-2; 11 nucleotides line up with TRBD1. V lost 5 bases and J lost 3; bases outside the gene matches: 5. CDR3 length: 14 residues. Germline V gene lookup returns CDR1 DFQATT and CDR2 SNEGSKA (reference sequence).

The chain carries TRBV20-1 and TRBJ1-1; no definite D call. The CDR3 has 14 amino acids. CDR1 and CDR2 (germline): DFQATT, SNEGSKA (reference sequence). V gave up 2 bases and J gave up 1 base, with 11 bases separating them. CDR3 amino acids: CSARTGHPNTEAFF. CDR3 coding DNA: TGCAGTGCTAGAACTGGGCACCCGAACACTGAAGCTTTCTTT.

The chain couples TRBV7-8 to TRBJ2-4; D could derive from TRBD1 or TRBD2 (5 bases each). The CDR3 has 11 residues. Germline CDR1 reads SGHVS; CDR2 reads FQNEAQ. Deletions cut 4 bases from V and 13 bases from J, with 11 bases between. CDR3 DNA: TGTGCCAGCAGCTCGGGACGAACGCAGTACTTC. Protein: CASSSGRTQYF. Filled out from reference TRBV7-8 and TRBJ2-4, the complete variable domain reads GAGVSQSPRYKVAKRGQDVALRCDPISGHVSLFWYQQALGQGPEFLTYFQNEAQLDKSGLPSDRFFAERPEGSVSTLKIQRTQQEDSAVYLCASSSGRTQYFGAGTRLSVL.

J is TRBJ2-1 and V is TRBV18; no clear D. V lost 3 bases and J lost 12, with 12 bases in between. This CDR3 has 12 amino acids. Germline V gene data show CDR1 as KGHSH and CDR2 as LQKENI. CDR3 sequence reads: CASSPGPPAQFF. As DNA, the CDR3 is TGTGCCAGCTCACCTGGGCCTCCAGCGCAGTTCTTC.

The V call is TRBV12-3 or TRBV12-4, the J call TRBJ1-2; weak D call: TRBD1 (6 bases). Between the trimmed V and J ends, which lost 6 bases and 10 bases, there was a span of 18 bases. The CDR3 totals 13 residues. Here the CDR3 DNA reads TGTGCCAGCAGCCCGGCTCGGGACAATGACTACACCTTC. It encodes CASSPARDNDYTF.

The chain joins TRBV28 to TRBJ2-1, with TRBD2 matching 10 bases. J gave up 8 bases and V 3 bases, and 22 bases lay outside the gene matches. CDR3 size: 20 residues. Germline V gene sequence: CDR1 MDHEN, CDR2 SYDVKM. The CDR3 region is CASSFWVVKASGGHRDEQFF. In nucleotides, the CDR3 is TGTGCCAGCAGTTTTTGGGTGGTCAAGGCTAGCGGGGGCCACCGGGATGAGCAGTTCTTC. Drawing the rest from reference TRBV28 and TRBJ2-1, the complete variable domain is DVKVTQSSRYLVKRTGEKVFLECVQDMDHENMFWYRQDPGLGLRLIYFSYDVKMKEKGDIPEGYSVSREKKERFSLILESASTNQTSMYLCASSFWVVKASGGHRDEQFFGPGTRLTVL.

The rearrangement links TRBV11-1 to TRBJ1-1; D is perhaps TRBD1 (6 bases). Between the trimmed V and J ends, which lost 5 bases and 8 bases, there was a span of 12 bases. Germline-derived CDR1 and CDR2 are SGHAT and FQDESV (reference sequence). This CDR3 contains 12 residues. DNA for the CDR3: TGTGCCAGCAGCCTCGGACAGCGAGAAGCTTTCTTT. It codes for CASSLGQREAFF.

The V call is TRBV29-1, the J call TRBJ2-1; the D is unclear. The CDR3 is 12 amino acids. V lost 7 bases and J lost 9, with 16 bases in between. CDR1 is SQVTM and CDR2 is ANQGSEA in the germline V gene. The CDR3 loop is CSAVIGYSEQFF. DNA for the CDR3: TGCAGCGCCGTGATCGGATATAGTGAGCAGTTCTTC.

The J gene is TRBJ2-5, the V gene TRBV9, with D possibly TRBD2 on 6 matching bases. V lost 3 bases, J lost 5 bases, and 14 bases lay in between. Germline assignment: CDR1 SGDLS and CDR2 YYNGEE. The CDR3 covers 14 residues. The CDR3 DNA is TGTGCCAGCAGCGCTGCGGTCGGAGGGGAGACCCAGTACTTC. This sequence encodes CASSAAVGGETQYF.

This clonotype turned up a few times. The rearrangement links TRBV20-1 to TRBJ2-1, with D tentatively TRBD1 (5 bases). The CDR3 length is 12 residues. Germline CDR1 reads DFQATT; CDR2 reads SNEGSKA (reference sequence). V lost 6 bases and J 10 bases, leaving 16 bases between the germline ends. The CDR3: CSAAAQGNEQFF. The CDR3 nucleotides are TGCAGTGCCGCAGCCCAGGGAAACGAGCAGTTCTTC.

The V and J genes are TRBV27 and TRBJ2-5; D is possibly TRBD1 (6 bases). The CDR3 extends over 14 amino acids. From germline, CDR1 is MNHEY and CDR2 SMNVEV (reference sequence). V shed 5 bases and J shed 4 bases, with 14 bases lying between them. CDR3 coding DNA: TGTGCCAGCAGTCAGGCGGTAGGGGGAGAGACCCAGTACTTC. Translating gives CASSQAVGGETQYF.

The chain has TRBV7-3 and TRBJ1-2; D remains ambiguous. Trimming cost V 5 bases and J 3 bases, with 13 bases left between them. Germline assignment: CDR1 SGHTA and CDR2 FQGTGA. The CDR3 extends over 14 amino acids. The CDR3 region is CASSPDPGYYGYTF. The CDR3 coding sequence is TGTGCCAGCAGCCCAGACCCGGGATACTATGGCTACACCTTC.

The sample holds many counts of this clonotype. The genes are TRBV29-1 and TRBJ2-5; the match to TRBD1 covers 7 bases. This CDR3 comprises 14 residues. The V gene's germline CDR1 is SQVTM and CDR2 ANQGSEA. After removal of 6 bases from V and 9 bases from J, the junction contained 16 bases not matched to a gene. Written as DNA, the CDR3 is TGCAGCGTCGGGACAGCGGCCCGTAATGGGGCCCAGTACTTC. Residues: CSVGTAARNGAQYF.

As regards this clonotype: This may be a read error: a much more frequent sequence differs by one nucleotide. This chain uses TRBV6-2 or TRBV6-3 with TRBJ2-5; 8 bases line up with TRBD1. V was clipped by 6 bases and J by 11 bases; unmatched bases: 14. Germline V gene sequence: CDR1 MNHEY, CDR2 SVGEGT. This CDR3 comprises 14 residues. CDR3 bases: TGTGCCAGCAGCGACAGGGGTCCTATCCGGGAGCAGTACTTC. This gives the protein CASSDRGPIREQYF.